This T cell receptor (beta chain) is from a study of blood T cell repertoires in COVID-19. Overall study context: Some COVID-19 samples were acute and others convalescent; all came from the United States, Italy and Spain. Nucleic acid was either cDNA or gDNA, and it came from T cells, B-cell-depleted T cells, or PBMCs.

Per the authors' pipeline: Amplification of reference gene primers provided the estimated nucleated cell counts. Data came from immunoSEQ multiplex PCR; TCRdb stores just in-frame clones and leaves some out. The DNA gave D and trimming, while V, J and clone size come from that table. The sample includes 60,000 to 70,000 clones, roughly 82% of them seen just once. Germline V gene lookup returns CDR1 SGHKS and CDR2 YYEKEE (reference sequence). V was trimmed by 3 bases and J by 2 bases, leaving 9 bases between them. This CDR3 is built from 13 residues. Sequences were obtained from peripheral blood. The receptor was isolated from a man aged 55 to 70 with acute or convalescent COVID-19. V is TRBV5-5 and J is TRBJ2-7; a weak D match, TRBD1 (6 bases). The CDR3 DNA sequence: TGTGCCAGCAGCTGGGGACAAGCCTACGAGCAGTACTTC. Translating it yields CASSWGQAYEQYF. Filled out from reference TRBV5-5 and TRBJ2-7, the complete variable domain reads DAGVTQSPTHLIKTRGQQVTLRCSPISGHKSVSWYQQVLGQGPQFIFQYYEKEERGRGNFPDRFSARQFPNYSSELNVNALLLGDSALYLCASSWGQAYEQYFGPGTRLTVT.